This T cell receptor beta chain was retrieved from a study of blood T cell repertoires in COVID-19. Study-level information: COVID-19 samples from acute and convalescent phases originated in the United States, Italy and Spain. The analysed material was cDNA or gDNA that came from T cells, B-cell-depleted T cells, or PBMCs.

The CDR3 length is 13 residues. J lost 6 bases, V lost 6 bases, and 5 bases had no gene match. Under the authors' procedure: Estimates of nucleated cell counts were drawn from the amplification of reference gene primers. Method: immunoSEQ multiplex PCR; TCRdb's copy keeps in-frame clones and lacks some. V, J and clone size derive from that table, while D and trimming were established from the DNA sequence. This table holds around 430,000 clones, approximately 88% found once. Enrollment of patients from Seattle took place during active infection, with longitudinal follow-up. Sequencing was performed on peripheral blood. The V and J genes are TRBV12-3 or TRBV12-4 and TRBJ1-2; 9 bases agree with TRBD1. The receptor's source is a woman in her 50s with COVID-19, enrolled during active disease. This CDR3 is CASRGQGKDGYTF. The CDR3 nucleotides read TGTGCCAGCAGGGGACAGGGAAAAGATGGCTACACCTTC.